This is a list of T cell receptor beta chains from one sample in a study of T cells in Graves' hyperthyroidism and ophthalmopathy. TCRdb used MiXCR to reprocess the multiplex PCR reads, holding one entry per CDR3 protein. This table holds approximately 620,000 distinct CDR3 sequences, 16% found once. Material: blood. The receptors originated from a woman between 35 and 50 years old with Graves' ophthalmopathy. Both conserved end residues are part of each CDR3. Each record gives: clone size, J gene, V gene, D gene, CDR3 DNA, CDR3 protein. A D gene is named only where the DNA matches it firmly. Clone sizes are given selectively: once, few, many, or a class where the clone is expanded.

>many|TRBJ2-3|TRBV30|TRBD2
TGTGCCTGGAGTTCCAGGACTAGCGGGGGCCGCACAGATACGCAGTATTTT
CAWSSRTSGGRTDTQYF
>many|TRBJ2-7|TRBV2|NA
TGTGCCAGCAGATCGAAGGACTACTACGAGCAGTACTTC
CASRSKDYYEQYF
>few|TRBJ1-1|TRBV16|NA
TGTGCCAGCCTCCTGGGGAAGACAGGGAACACTGAAGCTTTCTTT
CASLLGKTGNTEAFF
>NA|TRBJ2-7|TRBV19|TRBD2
TGTGCCAGTAGTATAGAAACTAGCGGTACGGGCGAGCAGTACTTC
CASSIETSGTGEQYF
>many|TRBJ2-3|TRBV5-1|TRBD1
TGCGCCAGCAGCGTGGACAGGGGGCGCAGGGATACGCAGTATTTT
CASSVDRGRRDTQYF
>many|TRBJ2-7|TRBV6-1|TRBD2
TGTGCCAGCAGTGTGGGACTAGTATCTGGTTTCTACGAGCAGTACTTC
CASSVGLVSGFYEQYF
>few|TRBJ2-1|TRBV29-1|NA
TGCAGCGTTCGACTCGCCAGCTCCTACAATGAGCAGTTCTTC
CSVRLASSYNEQFF
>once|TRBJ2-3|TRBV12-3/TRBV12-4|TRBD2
TGTGCCAGCAGTTTTCCCGGGACTAGCGGGAGGAATACGCAGTATTTT
CASSFPGTSGRNTQYF
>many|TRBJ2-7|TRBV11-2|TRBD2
TGTGCCAGCAGCTTAGGTATTAGCGGGAGGGCCAGAACCGAGCAGTACTTC
CASSLGISGRARTEQYF
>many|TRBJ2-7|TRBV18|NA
TGTGCCAGCTCACGACTCTCGCGAGACGAGCAGTACTTC
CASSRLSRDEQYF
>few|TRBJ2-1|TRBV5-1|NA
TGCGCCAGCCAGTCGGGGACGCAAGACTACAATGAGCAGTTCTTC
CASQSGTQDYNEQFF
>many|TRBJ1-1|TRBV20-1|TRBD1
TGCAGTGCTAGTAAGCCAAACCTTTGGACAGGGCATATGTGGAACACTGAAGCTTTCTTT
CSASKPNLWTGHMWNTEAFF
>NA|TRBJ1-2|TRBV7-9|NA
TGTGCCAGCAGCTTAGGTGCTGGATGGCGGAACTATGGCTACACCTTC
CASSLGAGWRNYGYTF
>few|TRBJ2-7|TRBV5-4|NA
TGTGCCAGCAGCTTTTCGGGCGGACGAGTCTACGAGCAGTACTTC
CASSFSGGRVYEQYF
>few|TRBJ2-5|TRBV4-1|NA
TGCGCCAGCAGCCAAGAGGCTGTCTTCGGGCAGCCTGAGACCCAGTACTTC
CASSQEAVFGQPETQYF
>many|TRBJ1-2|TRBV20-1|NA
TGCAGTGCTAGAGATCAGGTGGCGGGGAACTATGGCTACACCTTC
CSARDQVAGNYGYTF
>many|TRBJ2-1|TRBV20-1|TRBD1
TGCAGTGCCAAATCACGGGACAGGCCGTATGATGAGCAGTTCTTC
CSAKSRDRPYDEQFF
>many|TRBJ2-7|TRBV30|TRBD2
TGTGCCTGGAGTGTCGGTAGCGGGGTTTACGAGCAGTACTTC
CAWSVGSGVYEQYF
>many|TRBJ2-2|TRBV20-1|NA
TGCAGTGGCGGGGATGCGAACACCGGGGAGCTGTTTTTT
CSGGDANTGELFF
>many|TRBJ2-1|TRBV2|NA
TGTGCCAGCAGTGAAGATACCCAGCCCGAGCAGTTCTTC
CASSEDTQPEQFF
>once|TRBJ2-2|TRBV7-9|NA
TGTGCCATAATTCCCCTCGGCACCGGGGAGCTGTTTTTT
CAIIPLGTGELFF
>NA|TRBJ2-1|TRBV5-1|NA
TGCGCCAGCAGCCGAACAGCTCAGAGCTCCTACAATGAGCAGTTCTTC
CASSRTAQSSYNEQFF
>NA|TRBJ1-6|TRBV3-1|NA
TGTGCCAGCAGCCAAGGACAGCTTAATTCACCCCTCCACTTT
CASSQGQLNSPLHF
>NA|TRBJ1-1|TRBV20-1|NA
TGCAGTGCCCCGGCGGCAGGGGCCGGGGGAACTGAAGCTTTCTTT
CSAPAAGAGGTEAFF
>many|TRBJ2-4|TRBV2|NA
TGTGCCAGCAGCCCCCCCTCGACAGGTAGCATTCAGTACTTC
CASSPPSTGSIQYF
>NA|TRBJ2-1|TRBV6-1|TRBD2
TGTGCCAGCAGCCTCGCACGGACTAGCGGGTACAATGAGCAGTTCTTC
CASSLARTSGYNEQFF
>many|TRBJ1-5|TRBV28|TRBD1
TGTGCCAGCAGTCCCTATGCTCCTCCAACGGGACAGGGTTTATTTAGCAATCAGCCCCAGCATTTT
CASSPYAPPTGQGLFSNQPQHF
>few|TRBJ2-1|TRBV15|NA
TGTGCCACCAGCAGAGAAGCCCGAAATGAGCAGTTCTTC
CATSREARNEQFF
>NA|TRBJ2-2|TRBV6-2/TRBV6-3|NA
TGTGCCAGCAGTTCCCAACCAGCGGGCATGTCCGGGGAGCTGTTTTTT
CASSSQPAGMSGELFF